Included here is one TCR beta chain sequence, with context. Its specific antigen is unknown. One base away there is no much larger clone; base qualities are not given. Participants in the prospective study were aged about 18 to 100 years, lived in under 30 United States geographic areas, and enrolled through a virtual design. In the prospective study, cohorts were assigned on the basis of participant-reported clinical history obtained from a screening survey and a study questionnaire. Recovered participants in ImmuneRACE Cohort 3 were defined as having two consecutive negative NP/OP PCR tests, clearance from a healthcare professional, or resolution of symptoms. Each participant in the prospective study had whole blood, serum and a nasopharyngeal or oropharyngeal swab collected by mobile phlebotomists. Over a roughly 2-month period, participants in the prospective study had the option of providing additional blood draws and questionnaires. Blood samples from the prospective study were shipped frozen or at room temperature prior to DNA extraction.

TCRbeta CDR3 regions were amplified from genomic DNA using the immunoSEQ Assay, a bias-controlled multiplex PCR. As for the original processing: Within the assay, amplification of reference gene primers was used to estimate how many nucleated cells each sample contained. Sequence reads were collapsed and filtered to measure the absolute abundance of every unique TCRbeta CDR3 rearrangement. For each sample, productive Simpson clonality was calculated by taking the square root of Simpson's diversity index across productive rearrangements. Here the immuneACCESS table is served through TCRdb, limited to in-frame sequences with V and J called. Missing clones are a known gap in these copies; in checked studies unresolved V genes cover under half, and the rest lacks a known reason. For V, J and clone size, that table is used; D and trimming come from the DNA. This sample has fewer than 400,000 clones in its table, and about 92% of those were observed once. The top ten hold approximately 18% of the sample.

The data were obtained in a study of blood T cell repertoires in COVID-19 (dated by TCRdb to between 2020 and 2021). In the study overall: Samples from collaborators originated in the United States, Italy and Spain and spanned both the acute and convalescent phases of COVID-19. The repertoires were released in a freely available public database intended as a resource for research on the immune response to SARS-CoV-2. Deeply sampled blood TCRbeta repertoires from subjects exposed to, actively infected with, or recovered from COVID-19 were included in the dataset. HLA class I and class II types, where available, came from metadata supplied by the sample provider rather than from assay-based typing. The material from the prospective study consisted of cDNA or gDNA derived from T cells, B-cell-depleted T cells, or PBMCs. Samples were obtained from the ongoing ImmuneRACE study (first 160 participants) and from 950 to 1,500 subjects provided by 6 global collaborators. Sample metadata almost always included a de-identified subject ID, COVID-19 status, age in years and sex.

Overall study outcomes, separate from this receptor: Clinical and demographic metadata were provided uncurated, with the amount varying by source and participant.

Between the V and J ends, shortened by 2 bases and 3 bases respectively, the junction contains 10 bases. Including cysteine and phenylalanine, the CDR3 has 15 amino acids. Left in the record is the CDR3 DNA by itself, 45 bases read in frame from the first base. Taken from the germline V gene (reference sequence), the CDR1 and CDR2 loops are SEHNR and FQNEAQ. The source material was PBMCs or T cells enriched from blood (not recorded which). This TCR came from a woman between 25 and 40 years old who had recovered from COVID-19. The sequence is built from TRBV7-9 and TRBJ1-4; 5 matching bases give a weak D call of TRBD1. The CDR3 here reads CASSLSTVPNEKLFF. The DNA sequence is given as TGTGCCAGCAGCTTATCGACAGTCCCTAATGAAAAACTGTTTTTT.